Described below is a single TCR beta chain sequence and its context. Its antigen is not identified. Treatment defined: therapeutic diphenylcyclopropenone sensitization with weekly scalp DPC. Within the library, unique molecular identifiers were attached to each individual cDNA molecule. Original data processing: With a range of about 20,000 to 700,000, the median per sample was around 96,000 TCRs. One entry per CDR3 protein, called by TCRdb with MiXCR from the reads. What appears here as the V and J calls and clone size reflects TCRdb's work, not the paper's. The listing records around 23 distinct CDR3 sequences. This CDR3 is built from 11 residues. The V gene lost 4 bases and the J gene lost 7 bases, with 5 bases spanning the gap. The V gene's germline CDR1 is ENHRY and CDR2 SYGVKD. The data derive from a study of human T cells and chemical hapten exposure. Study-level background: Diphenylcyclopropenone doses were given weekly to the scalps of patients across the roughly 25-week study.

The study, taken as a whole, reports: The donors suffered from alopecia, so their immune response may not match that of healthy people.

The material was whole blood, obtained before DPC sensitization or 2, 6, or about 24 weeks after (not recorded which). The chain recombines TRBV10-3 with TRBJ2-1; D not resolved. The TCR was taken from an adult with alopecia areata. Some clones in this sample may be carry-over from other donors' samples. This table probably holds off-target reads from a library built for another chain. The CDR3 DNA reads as TGTGCCATCAGTGTGGGGAATGAGCAGTTCTTC. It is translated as CAISVGNEQFF.